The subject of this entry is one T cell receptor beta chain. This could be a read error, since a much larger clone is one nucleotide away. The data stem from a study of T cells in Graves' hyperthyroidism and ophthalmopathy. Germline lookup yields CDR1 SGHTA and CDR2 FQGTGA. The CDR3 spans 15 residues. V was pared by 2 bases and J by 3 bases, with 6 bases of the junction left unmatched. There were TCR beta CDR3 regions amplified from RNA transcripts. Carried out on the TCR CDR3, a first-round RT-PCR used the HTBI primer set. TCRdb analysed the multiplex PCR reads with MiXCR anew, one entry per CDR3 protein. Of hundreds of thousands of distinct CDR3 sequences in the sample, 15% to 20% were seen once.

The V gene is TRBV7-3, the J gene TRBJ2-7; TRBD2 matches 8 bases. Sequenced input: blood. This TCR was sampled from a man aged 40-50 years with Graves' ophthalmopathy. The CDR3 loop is CASSLAGGGNYEQYF. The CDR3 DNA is TGTGCCAGCAGCTTAGCGGGAGGCGGGAACTACGAGCAGTACTTC. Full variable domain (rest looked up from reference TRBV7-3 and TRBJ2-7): GAGVSQTPSNKVTEKGKYVELRCDPISGHTALYWYRQSLGQGPEFLIYFQGTGAADDSGLPNDRFFAVRPEGSVSTLKIQRTERGDSAVYLCASSLAGGGNYEQYFGPGTRLTVT.